This TCR beta chain stems from a study of blood T cell repertoires in COVID-19. Whole-study context: From the United States, Italy and Spain came samples of acute and convalescent COVID-19. Nucleic acid was either cDNA or gDNA, and it came from T cells, B-cell-depleted T cells, or PBMCs.

Assay: immunoSEQ multiplex PCR; the TCRdb copy retains only in-frame clones and omits some. The repertoire holds 35,000 to 45,000 clones, roughly 93% seen once, with roughly 9.4% in the top ten. In this sample, this clone turned up once. The TCR was taken from a man aged 45-65 years with active COVID-19. The specimen sequenced was peripheral blood.

In DNA form, the CDR3 reads TGTGCCAGCAGTTGGGGCGGACAGGGTACCTACGAGCAGTACTTC. Protein product: CASSWGGQGTYEQYF. This sequence joins TRBV5-5 and TRBJ2-7; TRBD1 agrees at 8 bases. The CDR3 contains 15 residues. After removal of 5 bases from V and 2 bases from J, the junction contained 9 bases not matched to a gene. From germline, CDR1 is SGHKS and CDR2 YYEKEE (reference sequence). Looking up the rest from reference TRBV5-5 and TRBJ2-7 gives the full variable domain: DAGVTQSPTHLIKTRGQQVTLRCSPISGHKSVSWYQQVLGQGPQFIFQYYEKEERGRGNFPDRFSARQFPNYSSELNVNALLLGDSALYLCASSWGGQGTYEQYFGPGTRLTVT.